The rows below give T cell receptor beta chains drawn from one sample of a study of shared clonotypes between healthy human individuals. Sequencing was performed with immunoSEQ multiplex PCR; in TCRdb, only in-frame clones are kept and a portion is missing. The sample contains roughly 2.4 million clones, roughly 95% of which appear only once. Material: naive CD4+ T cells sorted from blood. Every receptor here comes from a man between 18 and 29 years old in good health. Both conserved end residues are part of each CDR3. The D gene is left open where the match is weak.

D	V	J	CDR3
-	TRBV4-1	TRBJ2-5	CASSQVWGLDQETQYF
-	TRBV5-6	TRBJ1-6	CASSLDRSLSSPLHF
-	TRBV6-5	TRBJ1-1	CASSYSENTEAFF
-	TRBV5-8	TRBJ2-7	CASSLVAHPDPSREQYF
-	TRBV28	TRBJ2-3	CASSLAGSLDTQYF
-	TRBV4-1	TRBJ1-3	CASSRTQGGNTIYF
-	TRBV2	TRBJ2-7	CASRPGAPSYEQYF
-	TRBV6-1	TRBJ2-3	CASTVGIGGTDTQYF
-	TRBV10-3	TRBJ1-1	CAIRNQGSTEAFF
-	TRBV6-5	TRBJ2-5	CATLQGFGETQYF
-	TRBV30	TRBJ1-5	CAWSTASNQPQHF
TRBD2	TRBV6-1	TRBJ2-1	CASSQGTSGSYNEQFF
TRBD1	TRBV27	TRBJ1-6	CASSFRGTRHSPLHF
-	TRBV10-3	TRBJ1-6	CAISRGEISPLHF
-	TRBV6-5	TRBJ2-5	CASSYSLGQQETQYF
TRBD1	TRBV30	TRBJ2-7	CAWSVVQGSPYEQYF
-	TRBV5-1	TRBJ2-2	CASSQKMTGELFF
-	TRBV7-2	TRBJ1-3	CASSLSSGVSGNTIYF
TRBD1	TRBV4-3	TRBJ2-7	CASSQTPGTGSYEQYF
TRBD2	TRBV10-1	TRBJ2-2	CASSESSGGNTGELFF
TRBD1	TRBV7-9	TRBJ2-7	CASSPDRGKSYEQYF
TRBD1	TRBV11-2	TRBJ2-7	CASRLGGQGTYEQYF
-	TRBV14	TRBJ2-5	CASSQGLAETQYF
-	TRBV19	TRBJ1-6	CASRSSRTDNSPLHF
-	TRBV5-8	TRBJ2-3	CASSRAAISTDTQYF
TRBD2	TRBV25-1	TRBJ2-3	CASSASGLAGQYF
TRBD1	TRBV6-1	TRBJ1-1	CASSDHRGNTEAFF
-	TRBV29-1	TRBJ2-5	CSVAVGETQYF
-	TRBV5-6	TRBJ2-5	CASFTQGRETQYF
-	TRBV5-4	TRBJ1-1	CASSSYSQGMDTEAFF
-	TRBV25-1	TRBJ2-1	CASSDHSYLEQFF
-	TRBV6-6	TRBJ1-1	CASSPRRVNTEAFF
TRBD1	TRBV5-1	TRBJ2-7	CASSLTGTGGSYEQYF
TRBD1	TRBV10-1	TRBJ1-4	CASRSDRGREKLFF
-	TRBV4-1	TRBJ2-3	CASSQDLPGVATDTQYF
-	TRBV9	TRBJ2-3	CASSAGGSTDTQYF
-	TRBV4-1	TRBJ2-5	CASSQDQEIQETQYF
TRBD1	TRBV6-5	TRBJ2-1	CASRFGDRDYNEQFF
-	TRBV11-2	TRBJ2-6	CASSPIRFSGANVLTF
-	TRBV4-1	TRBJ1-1	CASSQGGRLRTEAFF
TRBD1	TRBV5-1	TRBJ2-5	CASSLTGTGLETQYF
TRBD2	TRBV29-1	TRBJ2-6	CSPTSLAGPSGANVLTF
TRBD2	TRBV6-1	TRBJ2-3	CASSEPGGSADTQYF
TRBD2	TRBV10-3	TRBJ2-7	CAIGEGLAGVVSYEQYF
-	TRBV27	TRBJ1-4	CASSPGGATNEKLFF